The 2 T cell receptor beta chains presented below share a single source sample, sequenced in a study of cytomegalovirus exposure and HLA in healthy donors. The PCR used 60 Vbeta and 13 Jbeta primers. Assay: immunoSEQ multiplex PCR; the TCRdb copy retains only in-frame clones and omits some. The sample has roughly 98,000 clones, roughly 80% seen once. The sample consisted of PBMCs. These receptor sequences come from a man aged 35 to 55 in good health and CMV-seronegative.

The V call is TRBV25-1, the J call TRBJ2-3; 7 bases fit TRBD2. V gave up 3 bases and J gave up 1 base; unmatched junction bases: 7. Germline V gene data show CDR1 as MGHDK and CDR2 as SYGVNS. The CDR3 runs 16 residues. The CDR3 is CASSDLGLAGTDTQYF. In DNA form, the CDR3 reads TGTGCCAGCAGTGATCTTGGGCTAGCGGGCACAGATACGCAGTATTTT.

The chain links TRBV5-1 to TRBJ1-2; D gene unclear. V lost 0 bases, J lost 8 bases, and 23 bases lay in between. Germline V CDR1 and CDR2: SGHRS, YFSETQ. This CDR3 spans 17 amino acids. The CDR3 protein is CASSLEANQDSSKGYTF. CDR3 coding DNA: TGCGCCAGCAGCTTGGAAGCTAACCAGGATTCCTCTAAAGGCTACACCTTC.